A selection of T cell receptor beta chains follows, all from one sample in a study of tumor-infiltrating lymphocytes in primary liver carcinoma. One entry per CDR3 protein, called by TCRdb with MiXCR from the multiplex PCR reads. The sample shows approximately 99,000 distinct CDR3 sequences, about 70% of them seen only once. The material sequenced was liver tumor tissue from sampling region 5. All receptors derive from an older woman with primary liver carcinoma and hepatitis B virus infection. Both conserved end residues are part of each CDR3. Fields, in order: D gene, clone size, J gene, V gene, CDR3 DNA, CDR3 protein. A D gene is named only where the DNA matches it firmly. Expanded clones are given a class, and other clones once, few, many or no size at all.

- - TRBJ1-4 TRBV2 TGTGCCAGTAGCGAGACAGCAATTAATGAAAAACTGTTTTTT CASSETAINEKLFF
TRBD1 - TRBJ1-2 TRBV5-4 TGTGTCAGCAGCTTGGGGGAGGGACAGGGTAACTATGGCTACACCTTC CVSSLGEGQGNYGYTF
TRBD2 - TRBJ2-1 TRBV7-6 TGTGCCAGCAGCCGGGGGACTAGCAAAAATGAGCAGTTCTTC CASSRGTSKNEQFF
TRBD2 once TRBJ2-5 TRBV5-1 TGCGCCAGCAGCTTGGCCGGGACTAATCAAGAGACCCAGTACTTC CASSLAGTNQETQYF
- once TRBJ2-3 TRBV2 TGTGCCAGCAGAAATACCCGCACAGATATGCAGTATTTT CASRNTRTDMQYF
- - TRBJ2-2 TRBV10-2 TGCGCCAACAGAACCTATAGGAACACCGGGGAGCTGTTTTTT CANRTYRNTGELFF
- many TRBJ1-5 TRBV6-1 TGTGCCAGCCAAACGGAGGGAGCCCCTCAGCCCCAGCATTTT CASQTEGAPQPQHF
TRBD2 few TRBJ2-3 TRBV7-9 TGTGCCAGCAGCTTATTTAGCGGGAGCACAGATACGCAGTATTTT CASSLFSGSTDTQYF
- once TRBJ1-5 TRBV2 TGTGCCAGCTCCCCTGGGCAGGGTCGAAGACAGCCCCAGCATTTT CASSPGQGRRQPQHF
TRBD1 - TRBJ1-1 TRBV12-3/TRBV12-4 TGTGCCGGCAGTCCCCGGACAGGGACTGAAGATTTCTTT CAGSPRTGTEDFF
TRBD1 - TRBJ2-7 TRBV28 TGTGCCAGCAGTTCCCATGGACAGGTACGGTACGAGCAGTACTTC CASSSHGQVRYEQYF
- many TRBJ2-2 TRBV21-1 TGTGCCAGCAGCAAAGGAGGGGAGGCCGGGGAGCTGTTTTTT CASSKGGEAGELFF
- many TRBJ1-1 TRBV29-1 TGCAGCGTTGGTATGGGGGAAGGCACTGAAGCTTTCTTT CSVGMGEGTEAFF
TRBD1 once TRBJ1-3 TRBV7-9 TGTGGCAGCAGCTTGGCACAGGGGGCTTACTCTGGAAACACCATATATTTT CGSSLAQGAYSGNTIYF
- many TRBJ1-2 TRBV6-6 TGTGCTACTCAGTATACCCCCGAGATCTATGGCTACACCTTC CATQYTPEIYGYTF
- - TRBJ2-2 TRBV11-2 TGTACCAGCAGCCCTCCACAAGGACCGATCGGGGAGCTGTTTTTT CTSSPPQGPIGELFF
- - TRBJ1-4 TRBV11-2 TGTGTCAGCAGCTTAGCTCCTACTGGGGGAAGTGAAAAACTGTTTTTT CVSSLAPTGGSEKLFF
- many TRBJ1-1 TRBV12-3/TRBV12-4 TGTGCCAGCAGTTTAGGGGGGGGAGCTTTCTTT CASSLGGGAFF
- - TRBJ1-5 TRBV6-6 TGTGCCAGTAGTTACGGCAGAAACAATCCGCCCCAGCATTTT CASSYGRNNPPQHF
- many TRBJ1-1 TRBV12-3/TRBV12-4 TGTGCCAGCAACCCAGGGGTGAACACTGAAGCTTTCTTT CASNPGVNTEAFF
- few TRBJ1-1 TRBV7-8 TGTGCCAGCAGCTCGACCGGCGCCTGGGAAGCTTTCTTT CASSSTGAWEAFF
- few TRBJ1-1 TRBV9 TGTGCCAGCAGCCTTTTCGGGAGGGGGGACACTGAAGCTTTCTTT CASSLFGRGDTEAFF
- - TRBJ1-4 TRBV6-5 TGTGCCAGTAGTTCTACAGGGTCACCAGCAACTAATGAAAAACTGTCTTTT CASSSTGSPATNEKLSF
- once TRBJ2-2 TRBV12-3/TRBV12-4 TGTGCCAGCAGTTTATCGGGACCCCGGGCCGGGGAGCTGCTTTTC CASSLSGPRAGELLF
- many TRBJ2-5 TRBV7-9 TGTGCCAGCAGCTTAGCGGGCAGGGAGGAGTCCCAGTACTTC CASSLAGREESQYF
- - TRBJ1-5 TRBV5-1 TGCGCCAGCAGCCCTGGGGGGGCAGACAATAAGCCCCAGCATTTT CASSPGGADNKPQHF
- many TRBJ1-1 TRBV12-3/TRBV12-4 TGTGCCAGCAGTTTAAGGGCCCGCTGGGGCACTGAAGCTTTCTTT CASSLRARWGTEAFF
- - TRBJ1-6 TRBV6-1 TGTGCCAGCAATACGATGGGACTGAATGAACCCCTCCACTTT CASNTMGLNEPLHF
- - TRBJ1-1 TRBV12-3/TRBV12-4 TGTGCCAGCAGTTTAGCAGTGGGCACGGAGGCTTTCTTT CASSLAVGTEAFF
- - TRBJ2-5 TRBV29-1 TGCAGCGTCCCCCAATCAGGGGCAGAAGAGACCCATTATTTC CSVPQSGAEETHYF
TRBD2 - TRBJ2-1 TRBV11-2 TGTGCCAGCACTTTAGAGGGCGGGAGTGTGAGTGAGCAGTTCTTC CASTLEGGSVSEQFF
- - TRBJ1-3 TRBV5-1 TGCGCCTGCAGTTTACAGGGTCTAGGAGCGCGCACCATATATTTT CACSLQGLGARTIYF
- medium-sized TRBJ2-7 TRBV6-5 TGTGCCAGCAGTACCACTCCCACCTCCTACGAGCAGTACTTC CASSTTPTSYEQYF
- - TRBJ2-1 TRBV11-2 TGTGCCACCAGCTTAGGGGGGGGTCAGCTGAGGAATGGGCAGTTCTTC CATSLGGGQLRNGQFF
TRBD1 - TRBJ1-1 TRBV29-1 TGCAGCATCGATACAGCCGGGACAGTGAACACTGAAGCTTTCTTT CSIDTAGTVNTEAFF
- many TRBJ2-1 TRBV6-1 TGTGCCAGCAGTGAAGAATCCAGGGGCGATCTTCAAAATGAGCAGTTCTTC CASSEESRGDLQNEQFF
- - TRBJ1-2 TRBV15 TGTGCCACCAGCAAAAAGGGCAACTATGGCTACACCTTC CATSKKGNYGYTF
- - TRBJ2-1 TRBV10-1 TGCGCCAGCAATGGGGGACCCGAGAGCGGCGAGCAGTTCTTC CASNGGPESGEQFF
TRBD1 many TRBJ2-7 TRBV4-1 TGCGCCAGCAGCCCGAACAGGGGCCCGAGATCCTACGAGCAGTACTTC CASSPNRGPRSYEQYF
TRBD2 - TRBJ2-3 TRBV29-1 TGCAGCAATGAAAAGGCTAGCGGGTACACAGATACGCAGTATTTT CSNEKASGYTDTQYF
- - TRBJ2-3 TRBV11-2 TGTGTAAGTAGACCCTCTGCGACTAGCACAGATACGCAGTATTTT CVSRPSATSTDTQYF
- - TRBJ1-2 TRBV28 TGTGCCAGCAGTTTTGGGCTGGACTGCACCAATAACTATGGCTACACCTTC CASSFGLDCTNNYGYTF
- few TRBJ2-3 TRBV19 TGTGCCAGTAGTAATTCGGGAGCCCGGGATACGCAGTATTTT CASSNSGARDTQYF
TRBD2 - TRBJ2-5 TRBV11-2 TGTGCCGGCAGCACCTTTGAGGCGGGAGGACCTCGGGAGACCCAGTACTTC CAGSTFEAGGPRETQYF
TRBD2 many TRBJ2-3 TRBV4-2 TGTGCCAGCAGCCAAGTGGGACTAGCGGGAGGGCCGAATACGCAGTATTTT CASSQVGLAGGPNTQYF